This passage covers 7 T cell receptor beta chains from one sample sequenced in a study of a mutant IDH1 vaccine in newly diagnosed glioma. These TCRs' antigens remain unknown. Sequencing used immunoSEQ multiplex PCR; TCRdb keeps in-frame clones, though not all of them. In the table there are some 63,000 clones, 74% of which are singletons. Time point noted: week 35, safety follow-up. The vaccine gave 300 ug of a 20-mer mutant IDH1 peptide subcutaneously per dose. Here the sequenced sample was PBMCs, taken from a glioma patient whose treatment included an IDH1 peptide vaccine. The receptors were sampled from a man between 45 and 60 years old with glioma.

V is TRBV6-4 and J is TRBJ1-6; D gene unclear. Trimming shortened V by 2 bases and J by 7 bases, and 6 bases separated the two germline ends. The CDR3 spans 13 residues. Germline-derived CDR1 and CDR2 are MRHNA and SNTAGT. The CDR3: CASSDRLNSPLHF. The CDR3 DNA reads TGTGCCAGCAGTGACCGTCTCAATTCACCCCTCCACTTT.

V gene TRBV6-5 combines with J gene TRBJ2-7; 7 bases align to TRBD1. The junction had 13 bases not matched to a gene; V was cut back by 3 bases and J by 5 bases. This CDR3 is built from 16 residues. CDR1 is MNHEY, CDR2 SVGAGI, per germline. The CDR3 loop reads CASSYQESTGMDEQYF. As DNA, the CDR3 is TGTGCCAGCAGTTATCAGGAATCGACAGGGATGGACGAGCAGTACTTC.

The chain carries TRBV7-2 and TRBJ1-1; 7 bases fit TRBD1. V lost 2 bases and J lost 4; bases outside the gene matches: 7. Germline loops: CDR1 SGHTA, CDR2 FQGNSA. The CDR3 sequence is 15 residues long. This chain's CDR3 is CASSLLTGRSTEAFF. As DNA, the CDR3 is TGTGCCAGCAGCTTATTGACAGGGAGAAGCACTGAAGCTTTCTTT.

This clone is labeled as medium-sized. This chain joins TRBV7-9 and TRBJ2-2, with a possible D match to TRBD1 (6 bases). The CDR3 runs to 15 residues. Germline assignment: CDR1 SEHNR and CDR2 FQNEAQ (reference sequence). V dropped 5 bases and J dropped 6 bases, with 16 bases sitting between them. This chain's CDR3 is CASSPPSAGAGELFF. The DNA of the CDR3 is TGTGCCAGCAGCCCTCCTTCCGCAGGGGCCGGGGAGCTGTTTTTT.

This chain joins TRBV19 and TRBJ1-5; D gene unclear. CDR1 is LNHDA, CDR2 SQIVND, per germline (reference sequence). The CDR3 totals 15 residues. Trimming left V 1 base short and J 7 bases short, with 14 bases between. In DNA, the CDR3 is TGTGCCAGTAGTATAGCTGCGGGGTTGGGGCAGCCCCAGCATTTT. The encoded protein is CASSIAAGLGQPQHF.

Within the sample, this clone is medium-sized. J is TRBJ2-1 and V is TRBV5-1, with 8 bases fitting TRBD2. The CDR3 is 17 residues long. The V segment lost 4 bases and the J segment 6 bases; nucleotides outside the gene matches: 15. Germline CDR1 reads SGHRS; CDR2 reads YFSETQ. Here the CDR3 DNA reads TGCGCCAGCAGCCCCGGACTAGCAGATTCACGGATCAATGAGCAGTTCTTC. Amino acid sequence: CASSPGLADSRINEQFF.

This clone has just one count. V usage is TRBV27 and J usage is TRBJ1-1; no clear D. Germline V gene lookup returns CDR1 MNHEY and CDR2 SMNVEV (reference sequence). The V gene lost 2 bases and the J gene lost 0 bases, with 10 bases spanning the gap. The CDR3 extends over 15 amino acids. CDR3 amino acids: CASSLKVSLNTEAFF. The DNA for the CDR3 is TGTGCCAGCAGTTTAAAGGTATCCTTGAACACTGAAGCTTTCTTT.